This T cell receptor (beta chain) stems from a study of T cells after yellow fever vaccination. Study-level points and caveats: FACS-sorted repertoires might harbor abundant contaminating clonotypes from the bulk population.

This clonotype was detected ten times or more. TCRdb itself ran the 5' RACE reads through MiXCR, one entry per CDR3 protein. Of roughly 30,000 distinct CDR3 sequences detected, approximately 6% appear once; the ten largest clones hold roughly 25%. Trimming removed 4 bases at V and 4 bases at J, with 11 bases between. This CDR3 contains 14 residues. The germline V gene encodes CDR1 SGHTA and CDR2 FQGNSA. This receptor was taken from a man aged 30 to 45 who received the YFV17D yellow fever vaccine. V gene TRBV7-2 combines with J gene TRBJ2-1; D gene unclear. The specimen was PBMCs, either bulk or a sorted T-cell subset (CD4+, CD8+, memory, or dextramer-sorted; not recorded which), collected on the day of the yellow fever booster vaccination. The CDR3 sequence is CASSSSTTYNEQFF. For the CDR3, the DNA is TGTGCCAGCAGCTCCAGCACGACGTACAATGAGCAGTTCTTC.